This T cell receptor (beta chain) stems from a study of monozygotic twins with inflammatory bowel disease. Reprocessing the 5' RACE reads, TCRdb reports a single entry for every CDR3 protein and omits DNA. The sample has a few hundred thousand distinct CDR3 sequences. As concerns this clonotype: What it binds is unknown.

Whole-study findings and limits: Possibly because of limited power, concordant and discordant twins showed no difference in repertoire similarity.

The sample comprised blood. The clonotype was recovered from a human donor with ulcerative colitis or Crohn's disease, or a healthy co-twin of an affected twin (not recorded which).

The CDR3 loop reads CASSIPRGLAGALTEQFF. The V call is TRBV27, the J call TRBJ2-1; the TRBD2 assignment by TCRdb is unverifiable without DNA. Germline V gene data show CDR1 as MNHEY and CDR2 as SMNVEV (reference sequence). CDR3 length: 18 amino acids.